The 10 T cell receptor beta chains reported below all come from one sample, sequenced in a study of a mutant IDH1 vaccine in newly diagnosed glioma (dated by TCRdb to the early 2020s). The method behind the library was the immunoSEQ multiplex PCR assay. The source is immuneACCESS, and TCRdb retained only in-frame sequences with V and J called. Part of the clones is not carried over; for the studies checked, unresolved V genes explain less than half of this, and the remainder is unexplained. The table for this sample lists about 81,000 clones; around 85% of them were counted only once. The top ten clones comprise 2% to 2.5% of the sample. The time point label, read with the paper, signifies: week 23, last vaccination. Each vaccine dose, consisting of 300 ug of a 20-mer mutant IDH1 peptide in Montanide, was administered subcutaneously with topical imiquimod. Their specific antigens are unknown. This specimen consisted of PBMCs, obtained from a glioma patient whose treatment included an IDH1 peptide vaccine. All receptors come from a man aged 25-40 years with glioma. Some clones in this sample may be carry-over from other donors' samples.

The sample holds a few counts of this clone. The V call is TRBV5-4, the J call TRBJ2-3, with TRBD2 matching 7 bases. This CDR3 comprises 16 residues. Trimming cost V 2 bases and J 2 bases; bases outside gene matches: 8. CDR1 SGHNT and CDR2 YYREEE come from the germline V gene (reference sequence). CDR3 residues: CASSFTLTSATDTQYF. The CDR3 DNA sequence: TGTGCCAGCAGCTTCACGCTAACTAGCGCCACAGATACGCAGTATTTT.

The J gene is TRBJ2-5, the V gene TRBV30; D ambiguous. Germline loops: CDR1 GTSNPN, CDR2 SVGIG (reference sequence). The CDR3 is made up of 13 amino acids. V was trimmed by 0 bases and J by 5 bases, leaving 10 bases between them. The CDR3 DNA sequence: TGTGCCTGGAGTGTACATGGTGGGGAGACCCAGTACTTC. The encoded protein is CAWSVHGGETQYF.

This clone was observed once. The chain recombines TRBV18 with TRBJ2-1, with D unresolved. The CDR3 spans 16 residues. The ends were cut back, 0 bases at V and 0 bases at J, with 9 bases in the middle. Germline V gene lookup returns CDR1 KGHSH and CDR2 LQKENI. The CDR3 sequence: CASSPPGQSSYNEQFF. For the CDR3, the DNA is TGTGCCAGCTCACCACCGGGTCAGAGCTCCTACAATGAGCAGTTCTTC.

This chain connects TRBV27 to TRBJ1-4, with 8 bases identical to TRBD1. The germline CDR1 and CDR2 sequences are MNHEY and SMNVEV (reference sequence). V lost 2 bases and J lost 10; bases outside the gene matches: 12. The length of the CDR3 is 16 residues. This CDR3 is CASSLVTGGRRRKLFF. The CDR3 coding sequence is TGTGCCAGCAGTTTAGTAACAGGGGGAAGGCGGCGAAAACTGTTTTTT.

V and J are TRBV9 and TRBJ2-7; 13 nucleotides match TRBD2. This CDR3 has 15 residues. Germline assignment: CDR1 SGDLS and CDR2 YYNGEE. The junction had 5 bases not matched to a gene; V was cut back by 4 bases and J by 4 bases. In nucleotides, the CDR3 is TGTGCCAGCAGCAACGGACTAGCGGGAGATTACGAGCAGTACTTC. It yields the protein CASSNGLAGDYEQYF.

The rearrangement uses TRBV13 and TRBJ2-5, with a possible D match to TRBD2 (7 bases). This CDR3 contains 17 residues. Germline V gene sequence: CDR1 PRHDT, CDR2 FYEKMQ (reference sequence). The ends were cut back, 5 bases at V and 4 bases at J, with 23 bases in the middle. The CDR3 region is CASSPPMGGQGIETQYF. In DNA, the CDR3 is TGTGCCAGCAGCCCCCCTATGGGGGGGCAGGGGATAGAGACCCAGTACTTC.

The J gene is TRBJ2-7, the V gene TRBV10-3; 8 bases line up with TRBD1. With 2 bases clipped from V and 2 bases from J, the junction kept 8 bases outside the gene matches. This CDR3 spans 16 amino acids. The germline gives CDR1 ENHRY, CDR2 SYGVKD. The CDR3 is CAISEAWTGPTYEQYF. CDR3 sequence (DNA): TGTGCCATCAGTGAGGCTTGGACAGGGCCAACCTACGAGCAGTACTTC.

This sequence joins TRBV19 and TRBJ2-1, with 11 bases that match TRBD2. The CDR3 totals 15 residues. Germline assignment: CDR1 LNHDA and CDR2 SQIVND (reference sequence). V gave up 3 bases and J gave up 7 bases; unmatched junction bases: 5. DNA for the CDR3: TGTGCCAGTAGTATCGGTCTAGCGGGGGGAAATGAGCAGTTCTTC. Translating gives CASSIGLAGGNEQFF.

The genes are TRBV5-1 and TRBJ2-3; D is perhaps TRBD1 (6 bases). Looked up from germline, CDR1 is SGHRS and CDR2 is YFSETQ. V was pared by 0 bases and J by 0 bases, with 11 bases between. This CDR3 has 16 amino acids. The CDR3 DNA reads TGCGCCAGCAGCTTGGCGGCAGGGGCTAGCACAGATACGCAGTATTTT. Translation gives CASSLAAGASTDTQYF. The variable domain in full, completed from reference TRBV5-1 and TRBJ2-3, reads KAGVTQTPRYLIKTRGQQVTLSCSPISGHRSVSWYQQTPGQGLQFLFEYFSETQRNKGNFPGRFSGRQFSNSRSEMNVSTLELGDSALYLCASSLAAGASTDTQYFGPGTRLTVL.

The chain couples TRBV7-2 to TRBJ2-3, with 14 bases aligning to TRBD2. The germline gives CDR1 SGHTA, CDR2 FQGNSA. V lost 7 bases and J lost 4; bases outside the gene matches: 7. This CDR3 comprises 16 residues. The CDR3 nucleotides read TGTGCCAGCACTCAGCGGACTAGCGGGGGGCCAGATACGCAGTATTTT. Encoded protein: CASTQRTSGGPDTQYF.